The rows below give T cell receptor beta chains drawn from one sample of a study of blood T cells in healthy people across ages. TCRdb fed the 5' RACE reads into MiXCR, producing one record per CDR3 protein. In the table there are roughly 800,000 distinct CDR3 sequences, about 26% of which are singletons. This same sample was also taken into another study, of T cells of mothers and their children.

Input material: blood. The source is a boy between 10 and 17 years old in good health. Each CDR3 is given with its conserved first and last residue. Each record gives: V gene, J gene, clone size, D gene, CDR3 protein, CDR3 DNA. D genes are given only for firm matches. Rows may omit the clone size; those that give it use once, few, many or a size class.

v_gene: TRBV29-1
j_gene: TRBJ2-4
abundance: NA
d_gene: NA
CDR3aa: CSVYIPGAVKSIQYF
CDR3nt: TGCAGCGTCTACATTCCAGGGGCGGTCAAAAGCATTCAGTACTTC

v_gene: TRBV9
j_gene: TRBJ2-1
abundance: NA
d_gene: NA
CDR3aa: CASSVFEDYNEQFF
CDR3nt: TGTGCCAGCAGCGTATTTGAAGACTACAATGAGCAGTTCTTC

v_gene: TRBV11-2
j_gene: TRBJ2-2
abundance: NA
d_gene: NA
CDR3aa: CASSLITGRDGGELFF
CDR3nt: TGTGCCAGCAGCTTAATCACAGGGCGAGATGGCGGGGAGCTGTTTTTT

v_gene: TRBV4-1
j_gene: TRBJ1-5
abundance: few
d_gene: NA
CDR3aa: CASSQVWQTAQPQHF
CDR3nt: TGCGCCAGCAGCCAAGTCTGGCAGACCGCCCAGCCCCAGCATTTT

v_gene: TRBV4-1
j_gene: TRBJ2-5
abundance: few
d_gene: NA
CDR3aa: CASSQIGSGGETQYF
CDR3nt: TGCGCCAGCAGCCAAATTGGGAGCGGTGGCGAGACCCAGTACTTC

v_gene: TRBV20-1
j_gene: TRBJ2-5
abundance: NA
d_gene: TRBD2
CDR3aa: CSASGTSEETQYF
CDR3nt: TGCAGTGCTAGTGGGACTAGCGAAGAGACCCAGTACTTC

v_gene: TRBV5-1
j_gene: TRBJ2-7
abundance: NA
d_gene: TRBD1
CDR3aa: CASSPSGQETYEQYF
CDR3nt: TGCGCCAGCAGCCCATCGGGACAGGAGACCTACGAGCAGTACTTC

v_gene: TRBV5-1
j_gene: TRBJ1-1
abundance: few
d_gene: TRBD1
CDR3aa: CATRRTGDTEAFF
CDR3nt: TGCGCCACCAGGCGGACAGGGGACACTGAAGCTTTCTTT

v_gene: TRBV7-2
j_gene: TRBJ2-7
abundance: few
d_gene: NA
CDR3aa: CASTARRARSYEQYF
CDR3nt: TGTGCCAGCACCGCCCGACGGGCGCGCTCCTACGAGCAGTACTTC

v_gene: TRBV7-8
j_gene: TRBJ1-2
abundance: few
d_gene: TRBD1
CDR3aa: CASSVDRGYGYTF
CDR3nt: TGTGCCAGCAGCGTGGACAGGGGCTATGGCTACACCTTC

v_gene: TRBV10-2
j_gene: TRBJ1-1
abundance: NA
d_gene: NA
CDR3aa: CASSETVRNTEAFF
CDR3nt: TGCGCCAGCAGTGAGACGGTCAGAAACACTGAAGCTTTCTTT

v_gene: TRBV6-1
j_gene: TRBJ2-1
abundance: NA
d_gene: NA
CDR3aa: CASRPGPWTVSSYNEQFF
CDR3nt: TGTGCCAGCAGGCCGGGACCCTGGACGGTAAGCTCCTACAATGAGCAGTTCTTC

v_gene: TRBV4-1
j_gene: TRBJ2-3
abundance: NA
d_gene: NA
CDR3aa: CASSQAVSSADTQYF
CDR3nt: TGCGCCAGCAGCCAAGCGGTCAGCAGCGCAGATACGCAGTATTTT

v_gene: TRBV3-1
j_gene: TRBJ1-5
abundance: once
d_gene: TRBD1
CDR3aa: CASSPGTGGEQPQHF
CDR3nt: TGTGCCAGCAGCCCCGGGACAGGGGGAGAGCAGCCCCAGCATTTT

v_gene: TRBV5-1
j_gene: TRBJ2-1
abundance: NA
d_gene: TRBD1
CDR3aa: CASSMDRRGDEQFF
CDR3nt: TGCGCCAGCAGCATGGACAGGAGAGGGGATGAGCAGTTCTTC

v_gene: TRBV2
j_gene: TRBJ2-1
abundance: few
d_gene: NA
CDR3aa: CASSPLVDPGRDEQFF
CDR3nt: TGTGCCAGCAGTCCTCTGGTGGACCCTGGAAGGGATGAGCAGTTCTTC

v_gene: TRBV9
j_gene: TRBJ1-2
abundance: many
d_gene: NA
CDR3aa: CASSVGQDYGYTF
CDR3nt: TGTGCCAGCAGCGTAGGGCAGGACTATGGCTACACCTTC

v_gene: TRBV6-6
j_gene: TRBJ2-4
abundance: few
d_gene: NA
CDR3aa: CASSYSAQGQYF
CDR3nt: TGTGCCAGCAGTTACTCAGCCCAGGGTCAGTACTTC

v_gene: TRBV2
j_gene: TRBJ2-1
abundance: NA
d_gene: TRBD2
CDR3aa: CASSSATSGGYNEQFF
CDR3nt: TGTGCCAGCAGTTCGGCGACTAGCGGGGGATATAATGAGCAGTTCTTC

v_gene: TRBV7-8
j_gene: TRBJ1-4
abundance: few
d_gene: NA
CDR3aa: CASSRSEKLFF
CDR3nt: TGTGCCAGCAGCCGGAGTGAAAAACTGTTTTTT

v_gene: TRBV12-3/TRBV12-4
j_gene: TRBJ1-6
abundance: few
d_gene: TRBD1
CDR3aa: CASRDRGYNSPLHF
CDR3nt: TGTGCCAGCAGGGACAGGGGATATAATTCACCCCTCCACTTT

v_gene: TRBV28
j_gene: TRBJ2-5
abundance: NA
d_gene: NA
CDR3aa: CASSRRGPETQYF
CDR3nt: TGTGCCAGCAGCCGCAGAGGACCAGAGACCCAGTACTTC

v_gene: TRBV18
j_gene: TRBJ2-2
abundance: NA
d_gene: TRBD1
CDR3aa: CASSHRGTPNTGELFF
CDR3nt: TGTGCCAGCTCACACAGGGGGACCCCGAACACCGGGGAGCTGTTTTTT

v_gene: TRBV6-1
j_gene: TRBJ1-2
abundance: NA
d_gene: NA
CDR3aa: CASSGEGRLLYGYTF
CDR3nt: TGTGCCAGCAGTGGTGAGGGCAGGCTCCTCTATGGCTACACCTTC

v_gene: TRBV12-3/TRBV12-4
j_gene: TRBJ1-1
abundance: NA
d_gene: NA
CDR3aa: CASTVQTGGTEAFF
CDR3nt: TGTGCCAGCACCGTTCAAACGGGGGGCACTGAAGCTTTCTTT

v_gene: TRBV5-4
j_gene: TRBJ2-1
abundance: few
d_gene: NA
CDR3aa: CASSTGENNEQFF
CDR3nt: TGTGCCAGCAGCACGGGAGAAAACAATGAGCAGTTCTTC

v_gene: TRBV27
j_gene: TRBJ2-1
abundance: few
d_gene: NA
CDR3aa: CASSLLIGTHSFVEQFF
CDR3nt: TGTGCCAGCAGTTTATTGATAGGTACCCACTCATTTGTTGAGCAGTTCTTC

v_gene: TRBV28
j_gene: TRBJ2-6
abundance: NA
d_gene: TRBD1
CDR3aa: CASKLNPGTGVSGANVLTF
CDR3nt: TGTGCCAGCAAACTCAATCCCGGGACAGGGGTATCTGGGGCCAACGTCCTGACTTTC

v_gene: TRBV18
j_gene: TRBJ2-3
abundance: NA
d_gene: NA
CDR3aa: CASHLRRDRRDTQYF
CDR3nt: TGTGCCAGCCATTTACGGCGGGATAGGCGGGATACGCAGTATTTT

v_gene: TRBV12-3/TRBV12-4
j_gene: TRBJ2-7
abundance: few
d_gene: NA
CDR3aa: CASSLRDRVTYEQYF
CDR3nt: TGTGCCAGCAGTTTGCGGGACAGAGTAACCTACGAGCAGTACTTC

v_gene: TRBV15
j_gene: TRBJ2-5
abundance: once
d_gene: NA
CDR3aa: CATSRGRIQETQYF
CDR3nt: TGTGCCACCAGCAGAGGCCGGATCCAAGAGACCCAGTACTTC

v_gene: TRBV4-1
j_gene: TRBJ2-7
abundance: NA
d_gene: NA
CDR3aa: CASSQARGNNPGEQYF
CDR3nt: TGCGCCAGCAGCCAAGCTCGAGGGAACAACCCAGGGGAGCAGTACTTC

v_gene: TRBV15
j_gene: TRBJ2-7
abundance: NA
d_gene: TRBD2
CDR3aa: CATSRGGGGASYEQYF
CDR3nt: TGTGCCACCAGCAGAGGGGGCGGGGGGGCCTCCTACGAGCAGTACTTC

v_gene: TRBV4-1
j_gene: TRBJ2-1
abundance: NA
d_gene: NA
CDR3aa: CASSQLRPLSKSSYNEQFF
CDR3nt: TGCGCCAGCAGCCAATTGAGGCCCTTGTCAAAAAGCTCCTACAATGAGCAGTTCTTC

v_gene: TRBV11-2
j_gene: TRBJ2-5
abundance: few
d_gene: NA
CDR3aa: CASKVNQETQYF
CDR3nt: TGTGCCAGCAAGGTGAACCAAGAGACCCAGTACTTC

v_gene: TRBV4-1
j_gene: TRBJ2-5
abundance: NA
d_gene: NA
CDR3aa: CASSQGWGRETQYF
CDR3nt: TGCGCCAGCAGCCAGGGCTGGGGGCGGGAGACCCAGTACTTC

v_gene: TRBV28
j_gene: TRBJ2-3
abundance: NA
d_gene: NA
CDR3aa: CASQPLGGLVTDTQYF
CDR3nt: TGTGCCAGCCAACCTCTGGGGGGCTTGGTAACAGATACGCAGTATTTT

v_gene: TRBV28
j_gene: TRBJ1-4
abundance: NA
d_gene: TRBD1
CDR3aa: CACSPIGQGRIGKLFF
CDR3nt: TGTGCCTGCAGCCCAATCGGACAGGGGAGGATTGGAAAACTGTTTTTT

v_gene: TRBV6-5
j_gene: TRBJ1-6
abundance: NA
d_gene: TRBD1
CDR3aa: CASSYSGTGGFWNSPLHF
CDR3nt: TGTGCCAGCAGTTACTCTGGGACAGGGGGCTTTTGGAATTCACCCCTCCACTTT

v_gene: TRBV9
j_gene: TRBJ2-3
abundance: NA
d_gene: NA
CDR3aa: CASSVGLAPSTDTQYF
CDR3nt: TGTGCCAGCAGCGTAGGGCTAGCACCGAGCACAGATACGCAGTATTTT

v_gene: TRBV2
j_gene: TRBJ2-3
abundance: few
d_gene: NA
CDR3aa: CASRWSRPDTQYF
CDR3nt: TGTGCCAGCAGGTGGTCCCGCCCAGATACGCAGTATTTT

v_gene: TRBV29-1
j_gene: TRBJ1-4
abundance: few
d_gene: TRBD1
CDR3aa: CSARGQGDEKLFF
CDR3nt: TGCAGCGCGCGGGGACAGGGTGATGAAAAACTGTTTTTT